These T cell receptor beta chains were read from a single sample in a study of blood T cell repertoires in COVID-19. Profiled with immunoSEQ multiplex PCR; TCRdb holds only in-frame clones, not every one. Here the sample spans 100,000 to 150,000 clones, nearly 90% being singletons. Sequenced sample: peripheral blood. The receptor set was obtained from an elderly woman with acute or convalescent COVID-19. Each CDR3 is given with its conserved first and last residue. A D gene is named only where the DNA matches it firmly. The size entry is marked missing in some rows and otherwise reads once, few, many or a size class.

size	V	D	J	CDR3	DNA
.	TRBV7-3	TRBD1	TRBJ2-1	CASSLDRATYNEQFF	TGTGCCAGCAGCCTCGACAGGGCCACCTACAATGAGCAGTTCTTC
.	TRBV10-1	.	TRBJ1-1	CARQGSEAFF	TGCGCCAGGCAGGGGTCTGAAGCTTTCTTT
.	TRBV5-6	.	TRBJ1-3	CASSLKTVSGNTIYF	TGTGCCAGCAGCCTAAAAACAGTATCTGGAAACACCATATATTTT
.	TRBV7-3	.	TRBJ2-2	CASSPPPGTGELFF	TGTGCCAGCAGCCCCCCCCCAGGGACCGGGGAGCTGTTTTTT
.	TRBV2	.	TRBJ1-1	CASSESVEAFF	TGTGCCAGCAGTGAGTCAGTTGAAGCTTTCTTT
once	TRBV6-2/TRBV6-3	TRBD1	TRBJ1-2	CASSLTGQGFGYTF	TGTGCCAGCAGCCTGACCGGACAGGGCTTTGGCTACACCTTC
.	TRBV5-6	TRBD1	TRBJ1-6	CASSLVGTENYNSPLHF	TGTGCCAGCAGCTTGGTGGGGACAGAAAACTATAATTCACCCCTCCACTTT
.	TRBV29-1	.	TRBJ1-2	CSTTTWSNYGYTF	TGCAGCACCACAACCTGGAGTAACTATGGCTACACCTTC
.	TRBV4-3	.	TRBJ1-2	CASSQRGSGYTF	TGCGCCAGCAGTCAACGGGGTAGTGGCTACACCTTC
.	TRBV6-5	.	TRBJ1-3	CASKFGSSGNTIYF	TGTGCCAGCAAATTTGGGAGCTCTGGAAACACCATATATTTT
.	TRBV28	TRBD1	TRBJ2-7	CASSTGQNYEQYF	TGTGCCAGCAGTACGGGACAGAACTACGAGCAGTACTTC
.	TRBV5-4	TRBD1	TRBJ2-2	CASGSPRTGNTGELFF	TGTGCCAGCGGTTCTCCCCGGACAGGGAACACCGGGGAGCTGTTTTTT
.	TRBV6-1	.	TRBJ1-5	CASSEVQTLNQPQHF	TGTGCCAGCAGTGAAGTCCAGACACTTAATCAGCCCCAGCATTTT
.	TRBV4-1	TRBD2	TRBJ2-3	CASSQDKDSGRRDTQYF	TGCGCCAGCAGCCAAGATAAGGATAGCGGGAGAAGAGATACGCAGTATTTT
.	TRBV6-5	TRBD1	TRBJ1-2	CASTPPEGASYGYTF	TGTGCCAGCACTCCCCCGGAGGGGGCTAGCTATGGCTACACCTTC
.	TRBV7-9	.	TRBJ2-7	CASSLASQANEQYF	TGTGCCAGCAGCTTAGCTTCGCAGGCTAACGAGCAGTACTTC
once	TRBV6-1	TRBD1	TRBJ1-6	CASSEGDRVSPLHF	TGTGCCAGCAGTGAAGGAGACAGGGTTTCACCCCTCCACTTT
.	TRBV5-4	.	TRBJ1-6	CASSLDRNTDSPLHF	TGTGCCAGCAGCTTAGACAGGAATACGGATTCACCCCTCCACTTT
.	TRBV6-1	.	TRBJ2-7	CASSDKLRLAYEQYF	TGTGCCAGCAGTGATAAATTGCGCCTGGCCTACGAGCAGTACTTC
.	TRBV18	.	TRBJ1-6	CASSPPGGGNSPLHF	TGTGCCAGCTCACCACCCGGCGGAGGCAATTCACCCCTCCACTTT
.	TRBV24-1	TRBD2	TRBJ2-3	CATQRGATDTQYF	TGTGCCACCCAGCGGGGGGCCACAGATACGCAGTATTTT
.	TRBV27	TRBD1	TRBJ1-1	CASSFSGGTEAFF	TGTGCCAGCAGTTTCTCAGGGGGCACTGAAGCTTTCTTT
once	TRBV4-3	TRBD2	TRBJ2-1	CASSQYLPRGTSGGAPYNEQFF	TGCGCCAGCAGCCAATATCTGCCCCGTGGGACTAGCGGGGGGGCCCCCTACAATGAGCAGTTCTTC
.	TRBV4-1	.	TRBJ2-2	CASSPDWMNTGELFF	TGCGCCAGCAGCCCGGACTGGATGAACACCGGGGAGCTGTTTTTT
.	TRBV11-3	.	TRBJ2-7	CASSQGGAVDYEQYF	TGTGCCAGCAGCCAAGGGGGGGCAGTAGACTACGAGCAGTACTTC
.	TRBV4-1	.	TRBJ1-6	CASSQRSPVAGNNSPLHF	TGCGCCAGCAGCCAACGGTCCCCGGTGGCAGGGAATAATTCACCCCTCCACTTT
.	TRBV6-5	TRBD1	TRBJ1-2	CASSPGQYGYTF	TGTGCCAGCAGCCCGGGACAGTATGGCTACACCTTC
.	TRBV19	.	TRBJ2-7	CASSNLGQSYEQYF	TGTGCCAGTAGTAACCTAGGACAGTCCTACGAGCAGTACTTC
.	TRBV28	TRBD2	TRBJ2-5	CASSAPRGGETQYF	TGTGCCAGCAGTGCCCCTCGGGGGGGAGAGACCCAGTACTTC
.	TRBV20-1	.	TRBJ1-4	CSARSDEKLFF	TGCAGTGCTAGGAGCGATGAAAAACTGTTTTTT
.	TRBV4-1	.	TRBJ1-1	CASSDQGFSAFF	TGCGCCAGCAGCGACCAGGGTTTCTCAGCTTTCTTT
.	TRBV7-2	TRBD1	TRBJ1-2	CASSRQGVTYGYTF	TGTGCCAGCAGTCGACAGGGAGTCACTTATGGCTACACCTTC
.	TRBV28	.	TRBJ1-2	CASSFHRPRNYGYTF	TGTGCCAGCAGTTTTCATCGACCGCGGAACTATGGCTACACCTTC
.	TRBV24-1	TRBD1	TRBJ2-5	CATSDSLPGQGVTQYF	TGTGCCACCAGTGATAGCCTTCCGGGACAGGGGGTGACCCAGTACTTC
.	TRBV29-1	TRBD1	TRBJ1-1	CSVGQAVNTEAFF	TGCAGCGTCGGACAGGCCGTGAACACTGAAGCTTTCTTT
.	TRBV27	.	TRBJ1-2	CASMGGNYGYTF	TGTGCCAGCATGGGGGGGAACTATGGCTACACCTTC